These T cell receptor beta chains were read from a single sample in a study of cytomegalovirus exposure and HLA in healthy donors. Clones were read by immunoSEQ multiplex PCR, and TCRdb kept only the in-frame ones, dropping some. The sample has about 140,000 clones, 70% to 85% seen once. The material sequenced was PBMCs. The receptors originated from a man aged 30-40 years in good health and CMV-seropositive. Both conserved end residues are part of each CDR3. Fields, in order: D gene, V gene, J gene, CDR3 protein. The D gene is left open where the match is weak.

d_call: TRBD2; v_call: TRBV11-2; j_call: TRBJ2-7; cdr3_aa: CASSLGLASYEQYF
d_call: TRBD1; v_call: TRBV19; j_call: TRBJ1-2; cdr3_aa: CASSIGGQGYGYTF
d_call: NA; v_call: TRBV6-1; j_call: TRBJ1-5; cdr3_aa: CASSEASRNQPQHF
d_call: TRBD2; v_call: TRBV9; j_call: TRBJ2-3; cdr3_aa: CASTPSGGGTDTQYF
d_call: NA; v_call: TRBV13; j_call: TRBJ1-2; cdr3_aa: CASSDFRQPAGGYTF
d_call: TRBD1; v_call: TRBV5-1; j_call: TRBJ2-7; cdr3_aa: CASSLIATGVHEQYF
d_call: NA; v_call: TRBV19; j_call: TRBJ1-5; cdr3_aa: CASSIVGVLNQPQHF
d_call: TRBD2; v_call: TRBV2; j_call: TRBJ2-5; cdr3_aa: CASGTSGVPKETQYF
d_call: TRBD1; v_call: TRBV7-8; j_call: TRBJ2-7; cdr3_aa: CASSLAGDRGLGQYF
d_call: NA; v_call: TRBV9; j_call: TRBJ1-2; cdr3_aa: CASSVASRSYGYTF
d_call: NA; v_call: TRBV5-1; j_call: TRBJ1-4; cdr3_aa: CASSLQVGEANEKLFF
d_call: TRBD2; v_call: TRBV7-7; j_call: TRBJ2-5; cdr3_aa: CASSPEREAWETQYF
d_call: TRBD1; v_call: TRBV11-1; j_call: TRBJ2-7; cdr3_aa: CASSLVGQSNYEQYF
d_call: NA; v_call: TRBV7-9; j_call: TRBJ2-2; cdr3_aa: CASSPQDTGELFF
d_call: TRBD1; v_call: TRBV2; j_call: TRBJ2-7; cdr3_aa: CASSYNTGGIYEQYF
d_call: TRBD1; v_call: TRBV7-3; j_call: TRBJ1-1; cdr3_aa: CASSLRTGFTEAFF
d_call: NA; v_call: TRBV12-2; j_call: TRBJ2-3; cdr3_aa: CASRLAEGGSGLVRADTQYF
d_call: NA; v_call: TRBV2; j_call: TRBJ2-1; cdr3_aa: CASFRTESSYNEQFF
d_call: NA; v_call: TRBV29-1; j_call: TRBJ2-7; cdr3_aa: CSVKDNAYEQYF
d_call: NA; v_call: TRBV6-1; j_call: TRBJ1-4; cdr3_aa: CASSEKGNGKLFF
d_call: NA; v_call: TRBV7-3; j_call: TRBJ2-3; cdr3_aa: CASSLGRHTDTQYF
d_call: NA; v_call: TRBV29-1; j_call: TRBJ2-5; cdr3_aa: CSVSSPAARETQYF
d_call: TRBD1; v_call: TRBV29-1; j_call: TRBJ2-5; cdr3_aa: CSVWTDRSRETQYF
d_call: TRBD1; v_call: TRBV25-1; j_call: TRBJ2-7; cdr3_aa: CASSDPGTGYEQYF
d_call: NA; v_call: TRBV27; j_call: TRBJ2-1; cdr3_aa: CASSTMIVGARSSYNEQFF
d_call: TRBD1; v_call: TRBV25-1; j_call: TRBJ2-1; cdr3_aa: CASSDPRTGGNEQFF
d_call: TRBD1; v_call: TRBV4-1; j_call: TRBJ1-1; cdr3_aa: CASSQAIPGGLTEAFF
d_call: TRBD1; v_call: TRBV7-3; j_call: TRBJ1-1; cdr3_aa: CASSASGGNTEAFF
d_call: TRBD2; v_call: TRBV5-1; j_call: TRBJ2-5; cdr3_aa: CASSSSGTSEETQYF
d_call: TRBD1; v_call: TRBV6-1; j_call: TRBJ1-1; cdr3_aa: CASTATGGPTEAFF
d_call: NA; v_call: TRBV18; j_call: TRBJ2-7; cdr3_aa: CASSPFTYEQYF
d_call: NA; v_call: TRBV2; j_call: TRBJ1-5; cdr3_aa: CASTGGGSSNQPQHF
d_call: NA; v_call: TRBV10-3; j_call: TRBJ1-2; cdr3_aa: CAISESIVGANYGYTF
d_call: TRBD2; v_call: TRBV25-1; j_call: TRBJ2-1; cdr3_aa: CASSDAGLAGIYNEQFF
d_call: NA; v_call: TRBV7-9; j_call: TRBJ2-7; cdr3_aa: CASTGEGLYEQYF
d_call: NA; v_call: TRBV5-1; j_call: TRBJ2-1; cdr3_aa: CASSLDHRSTTYNEQFF
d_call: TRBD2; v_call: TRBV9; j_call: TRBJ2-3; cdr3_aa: CASSPRTSGRTDTQYF
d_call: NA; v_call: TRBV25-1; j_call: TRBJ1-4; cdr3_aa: CASSRAGVSDEKLFF
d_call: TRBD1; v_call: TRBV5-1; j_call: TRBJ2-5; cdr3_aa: CASSLGAAGGGHYQETQYF
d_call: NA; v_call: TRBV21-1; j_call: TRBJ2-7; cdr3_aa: CASSKGSGPSYEQYF
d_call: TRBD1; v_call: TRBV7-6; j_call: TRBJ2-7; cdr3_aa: CASSYGTGRPYEQYF